This T cell receptor beta chain was sequenced in a study of cytomegalovirus exposure and HLA in healthy donors. CDR1 is DFQATT and CDR2 is SNEGSKA in the germline V gene (reference sequence). CDR3 length equals 10 residues. Trimming pared 3 bases from V and 6 bases from J, leaving 6 bases between. Use of 60 Vbeta and 13 Jbeta primers characterized the PCR. The repertoire was sequenced with immunoSEQ multiplex PCR; TCRdb's copy has only in-frame clones and lacks some. Altogether approximately 150,000 clones are present, less than 10% being singletons, with the ten largest covering less than 2%. Material for sequencing was PBMCs. The source is a male donor in good health and CMV-seronegative. The chain combines TRBV20-1 with TRBJ2-7, with D possibly matching TRBD2 (6 bases). CDR3 sequence reads: CSASGSEQYF. CDR3 DNA sequence: TGCAGTGCTAGCGGGAGCGAGCAGTACTTC.